This TCR beta chain comes out of a study of shared clonotypes between healthy human individuals. Sequencing used immunoSEQ multiplex PCR; TCRdb keeps in-frame clones, though not all of them. Altogether about 2.4 million clones are present, roughly 93% being singletons, with the ten largest covering roughly 0.39%. There are 15 residues in the CDR3. V trimming: 6 bases; J trimming: 4 bases; junction bases outside the gene matches: 7. Germline loops: CDR1 MDHEN, CDR2 SYDVKM. Sequencing was carried out using naive CD4+ T cells from PBMCs. Subset meaning: CD45RA+ positively selected. The chain is built from TRBV28 and TRBJ2-7; the match to TRBD2 covers 12 bases. This receptor was taken from a man younger than 35 in good health. Some clones in this sample may be carry-over from other donors' samples. CDR3 region: CASSPASGRGYEQYF. Here the CDR3 DNA reads TGTGCCAGCAGCCCCGCTAGCGGGAGGGGGTACGAGCAGTACTTC.